This T cell receptor (beta chain) was found in a study of T cell responses to AZD1222 COVID-19 vaccine. General study findings and limits: Nearly half of spike-specific TCRs reportedly go after variant regions that carry no mutations. Spike-specific TCR depth and breadth grew after two AZD1222 doses.

Germline V gene lookup returns CDR1 DFQATT and CDR2 SNEGSKA (reference sequence). The CDR3 has 11 amino acids. With V trimmed by 6 bases and J by 5 bases, 2 bases remained unmatched. Comment on this clone: As yet, its antigen is unknown.

Only in-frame clones appear in the TCRdb table, and some are missing; sequencing was by immunoSEQ multiplex PCR. The sample contains roughly 98,000 clones, 65% to 85% of which appear only once. The chain is built from TRBV20-1 and TRBJ2-5; TRBD2 matches 8 bases. This clonotype originated in an adult who received the AZD1222 COVID-19 vaccine. Here the sequenced sample was peripheral blood, taken 28 days after the second AZD1222 dose. Here the CDR3 reads CSAERGETQYF. DNA for the CDR3: TGCAGTGCCGAGCGGGGGGAGACCCAGTACTTC.